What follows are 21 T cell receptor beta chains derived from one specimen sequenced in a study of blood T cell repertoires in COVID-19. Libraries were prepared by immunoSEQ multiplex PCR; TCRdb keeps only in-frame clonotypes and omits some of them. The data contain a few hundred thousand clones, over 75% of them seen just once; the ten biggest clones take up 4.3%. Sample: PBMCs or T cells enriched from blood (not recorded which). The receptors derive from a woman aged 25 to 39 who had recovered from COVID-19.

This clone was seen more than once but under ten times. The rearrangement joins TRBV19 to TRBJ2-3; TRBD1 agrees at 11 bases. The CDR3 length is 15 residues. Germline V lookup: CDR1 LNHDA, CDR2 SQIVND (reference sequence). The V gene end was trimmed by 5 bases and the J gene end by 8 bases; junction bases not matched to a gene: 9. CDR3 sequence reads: CASSGGTGGAGTQYF. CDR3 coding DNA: TGTGCCAGTAGTGGGGGGACAGGGGGTGCGGGTACGCAGTATTTT.

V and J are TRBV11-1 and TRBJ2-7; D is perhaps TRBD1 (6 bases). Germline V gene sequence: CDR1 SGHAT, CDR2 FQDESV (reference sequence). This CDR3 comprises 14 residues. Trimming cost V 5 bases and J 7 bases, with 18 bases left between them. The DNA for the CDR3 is TGTGCCAGCAGCCTACCGGGGACATCGCGGGAGCAGTACTTC. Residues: CASSLPGTSREQYF.

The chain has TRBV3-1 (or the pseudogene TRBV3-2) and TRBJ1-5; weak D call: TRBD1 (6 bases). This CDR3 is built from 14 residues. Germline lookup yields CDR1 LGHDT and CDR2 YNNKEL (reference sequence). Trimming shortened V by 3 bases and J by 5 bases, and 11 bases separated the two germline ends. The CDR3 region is CASSQQTGDQPQHF. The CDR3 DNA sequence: TGTGCCAGCAGCCAGCAGACAGGTGATCAGCCCCAGCATTTT.

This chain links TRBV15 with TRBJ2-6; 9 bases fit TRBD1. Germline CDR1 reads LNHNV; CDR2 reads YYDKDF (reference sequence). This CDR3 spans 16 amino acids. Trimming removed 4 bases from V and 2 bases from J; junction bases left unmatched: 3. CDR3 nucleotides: TGTGCCACCAGCAAACGACAGGGGGCTGGGGCCAACGTCCTGACTTTC. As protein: CATSKRQGAGANVLTF. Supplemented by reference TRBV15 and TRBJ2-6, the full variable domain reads DAMVIQNPRYQVTQFGKPVTLSCSQTLNHNVMYWYQQKSSQAPKLLFHYYDKDFNNEADTPDNFQSRRPNTSFCFLDIRSPGLGDTAMYLCATSKRQGAGANVLTFGAGSRLTVL.

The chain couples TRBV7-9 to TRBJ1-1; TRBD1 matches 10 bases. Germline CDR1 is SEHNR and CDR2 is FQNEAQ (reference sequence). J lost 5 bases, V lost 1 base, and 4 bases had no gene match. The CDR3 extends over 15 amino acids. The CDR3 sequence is CASSLGDRGGTEAFF. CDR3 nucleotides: TGTGCCAGCAGCTTAGGGGACAGGGGCGGTACTGAAGCTTTCTTT.

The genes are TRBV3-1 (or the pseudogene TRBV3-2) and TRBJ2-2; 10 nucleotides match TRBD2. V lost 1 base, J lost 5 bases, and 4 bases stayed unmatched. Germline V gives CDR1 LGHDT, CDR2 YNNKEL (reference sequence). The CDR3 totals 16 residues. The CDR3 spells CASSQGLAGVTGELFF. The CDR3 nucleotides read TGTGCCAGCAGCCAAGGGCTAGCGGGGGTGACCGGGGAGCTGTTTTTT.

CDR3 amino acids: CASSRDSYGYTF. The CDR3 coding sequence is TGTGCCAGCAGTCGGGACAGCTATGGCTACACCTTC. V usage is TRBV6-5 and J usage is TRBJ1-2; 7 nucleotides align to TRBD1. CDR1 and CDR2 (germline): MNHEY, SVGAGI. V was clipped by 5 bases and J by 4 bases; unmatched bases: 1. The CDR3 consists of 12 residues.

CDR3 region: CASRRDGGDEQFF. The CDR3, as DNA: TGTGCCAGTAGGAGGGACGGCGGGGATGAGCAGTTCTTC. The chain links TRBV19 to TRBJ2-1; weak D call: TRBD2 (6 bases). This CDR3 region has 13 residues. Germline CDR1 and CDR2: LNHDA and SQIVND (reference sequence). V was shortened by 6 bases and J by 8 bases, with 14 bases between the two germline ends. Based on the CDR3 plus reference TRBV19 and TRBJ2-1, the full variable domain is DGGITQSPKYLFRKEGQNVTLSCEQNLNHDAMYWYRQDPGQGLRLIYYSQIVNDFQKGDIAEGYSVSREKKESFPLTVTSAQKNPTAFYLCASRRDGGDEQFFGPGTRLTVL.

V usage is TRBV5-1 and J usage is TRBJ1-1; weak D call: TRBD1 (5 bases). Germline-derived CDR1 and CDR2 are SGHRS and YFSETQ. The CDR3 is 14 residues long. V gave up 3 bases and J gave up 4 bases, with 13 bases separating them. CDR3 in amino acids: CASSSQDMVTEAFF. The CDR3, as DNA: TGCGCCAGCAGCTCCCAGGACATGGTCACTGAAGCTTTCTTT.

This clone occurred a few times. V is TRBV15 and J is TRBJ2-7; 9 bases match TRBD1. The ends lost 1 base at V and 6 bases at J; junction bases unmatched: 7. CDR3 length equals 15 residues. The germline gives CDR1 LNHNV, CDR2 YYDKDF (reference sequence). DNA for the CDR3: TGTGCCACCAGCAGAGTACAGGGGGCCAGGAGCGAGCAGTACTTC. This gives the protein CATSRVQGARSEQYF.

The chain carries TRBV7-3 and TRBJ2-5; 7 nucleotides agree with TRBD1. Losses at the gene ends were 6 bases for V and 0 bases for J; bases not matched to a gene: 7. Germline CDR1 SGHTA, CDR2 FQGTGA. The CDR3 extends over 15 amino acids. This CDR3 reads CASSPFQGDQETQYF. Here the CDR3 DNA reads TGTGCCAGCAGTCCATTTCAGGGGGACCAAGAGACCCAGTACTTC.

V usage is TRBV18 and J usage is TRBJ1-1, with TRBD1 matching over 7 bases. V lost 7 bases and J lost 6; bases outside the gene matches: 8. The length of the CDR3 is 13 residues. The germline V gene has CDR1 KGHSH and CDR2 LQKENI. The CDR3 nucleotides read TGTGCCAGCTTCCTAAACAGGGGAGCTGAAGCTTTCTTT. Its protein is CASFLNRGAEAFF.

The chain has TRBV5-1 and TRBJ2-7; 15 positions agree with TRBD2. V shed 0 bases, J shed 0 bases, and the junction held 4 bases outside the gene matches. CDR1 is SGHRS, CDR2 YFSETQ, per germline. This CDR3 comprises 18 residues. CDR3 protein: CASSLAGTSGRSSYEQYF. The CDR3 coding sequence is TGCGCCAGCAGCTTGGCCGGGACTAGCGGGAGGAGCTCCTACGAGCAGTACTTC. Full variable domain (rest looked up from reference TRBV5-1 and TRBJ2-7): KAGVTQTPRYLIKTRGQQVTLSCSPISGHRSVSWYQQTPGQGLQFLFEYFSETQRNKGNFPGRFSGRQFSNSRSEMNVSTLELGDSALYLCASSLAGTSGRSSYEQYFGPGTRLTVT.

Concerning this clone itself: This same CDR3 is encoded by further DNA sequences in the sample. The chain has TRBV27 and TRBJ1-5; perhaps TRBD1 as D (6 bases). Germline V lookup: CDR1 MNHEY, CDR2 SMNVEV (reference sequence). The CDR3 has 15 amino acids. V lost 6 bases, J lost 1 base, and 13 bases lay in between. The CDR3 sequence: CASSLGTSSNQPQHF. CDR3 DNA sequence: TGTGCCAGCAGCCTCGGGACAAGCAGCAATCAGCCCCAGCATTTT.

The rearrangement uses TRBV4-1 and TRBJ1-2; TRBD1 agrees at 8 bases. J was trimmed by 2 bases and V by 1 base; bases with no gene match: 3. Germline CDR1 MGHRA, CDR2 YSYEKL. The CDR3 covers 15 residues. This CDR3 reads CASSQGGQANYGYTF. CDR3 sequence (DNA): TGCGCCAGCAGCCAAGGGGGACAGGCAAACTATGGCTACACCTTC.

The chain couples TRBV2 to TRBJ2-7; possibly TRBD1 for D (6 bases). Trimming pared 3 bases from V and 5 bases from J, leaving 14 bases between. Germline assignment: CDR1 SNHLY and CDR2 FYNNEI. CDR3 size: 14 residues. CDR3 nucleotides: TGTGCCAGCAGTGAGAAGGGGGAGTTGGACGAGCAGTACTTC. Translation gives CASSEKGELDEQYF.

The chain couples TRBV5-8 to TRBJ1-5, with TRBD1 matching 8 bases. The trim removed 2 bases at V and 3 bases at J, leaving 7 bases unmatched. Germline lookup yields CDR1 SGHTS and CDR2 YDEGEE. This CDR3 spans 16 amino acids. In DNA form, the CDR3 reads TGTGCCAGCAGCTTTCTGACAGGGGTGATCAATCAGCCCCAGCATTTT. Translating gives CASSFLTGVINQPQHF.

CDR3 sequence: CASSEWGPPPTEAFF. For the CDR3, the DNA is TGCGCCAGCAGTGAGTGGGGGCCCCCGCCGACTGAAGCTTTCTTT. This chain links TRBV10-2 with TRBJ1-1; tentative D call: TRBD1 (6 bases). Per the germline V gene, CDR1 is WSHSY and CDR2 is SAAADI. Between the trimmed V and J ends, which lost 1 base and 5 bases, there was a span of 14 bases. The CDR3 sequence is 15 residues long.

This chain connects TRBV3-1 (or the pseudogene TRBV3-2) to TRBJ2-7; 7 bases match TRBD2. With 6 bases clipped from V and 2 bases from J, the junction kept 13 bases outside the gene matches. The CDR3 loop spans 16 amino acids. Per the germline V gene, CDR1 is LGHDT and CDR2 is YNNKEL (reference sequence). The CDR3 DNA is TGTGCCAGCAGTTCCCTCGGGGGGAGTCGACCCTACGAGCAGTACTTC. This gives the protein CASSSLGGSRPYEQYF.

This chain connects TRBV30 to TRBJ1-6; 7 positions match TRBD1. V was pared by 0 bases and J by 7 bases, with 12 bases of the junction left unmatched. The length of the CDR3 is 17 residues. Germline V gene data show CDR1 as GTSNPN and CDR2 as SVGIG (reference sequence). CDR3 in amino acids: CAWSVRRQGFRNSPLHF. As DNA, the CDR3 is TGTGCCTGGAGTGTACGGCGACAGGGCTTCAGAAATTCACCCCTCCACTTT.

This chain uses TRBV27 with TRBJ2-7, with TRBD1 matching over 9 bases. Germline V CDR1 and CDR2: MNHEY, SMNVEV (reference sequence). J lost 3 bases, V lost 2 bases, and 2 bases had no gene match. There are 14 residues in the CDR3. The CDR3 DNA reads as TGTGCCAGCAGTTTAGCGGGACAGGGCTACGAGCAGTACTTC. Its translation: CASSLAGQGYEQYF.